A single sample is the source of the 2 T cell receptor beta chains below, sequenced in a study of blood T cell repertoires in COVID-19. Measured with immunoSEQ multiplex PCR; TCRdb has only the in-frame clones, and not every one. The sample lists approximately 210,000 clones, about 85% occurring once. The sequenced sample consisted of peripheral blood. Receptors were obtained from a woman aged 80 or over with COVID-19, enrolled during active disease.

V gene TRBV28 combines with J gene TRBJ2-1, with 7 nucleotides matching TRBD2. The ends lost 2 bases at V and 4 bases at J; junction bases unmatched: 8. CDR1 is MDHEN and CDR2 is SYDVKM in the germline V gene. CDR3 length: 16 amino acids. CDR3 coding DNA: TGTGCCAGCAGTTTAAGGTGGCGGGGGTGGTACAATGAGCAGTTCTTC. It is translated as CASSLRWRGWYNEQFF.

The V gene is TRBV12-5, the J gene TRBJ1-1; 8 bases fit TRBD1. The CDR3 is made up of 15 amino acids. From germline, CDR1 is LGHNT and CDR2 FRNRAP. J was trimmed by 4 bases and V by 5 bases; bases with no gene match: 9. In DNA, the CDR3 is TGTGCTAGTGGTCCCTCCAGGGGGCTGAGCACTGAAGCTTTCTTT. Its protein product is CASGPSRGLSTEAFF.